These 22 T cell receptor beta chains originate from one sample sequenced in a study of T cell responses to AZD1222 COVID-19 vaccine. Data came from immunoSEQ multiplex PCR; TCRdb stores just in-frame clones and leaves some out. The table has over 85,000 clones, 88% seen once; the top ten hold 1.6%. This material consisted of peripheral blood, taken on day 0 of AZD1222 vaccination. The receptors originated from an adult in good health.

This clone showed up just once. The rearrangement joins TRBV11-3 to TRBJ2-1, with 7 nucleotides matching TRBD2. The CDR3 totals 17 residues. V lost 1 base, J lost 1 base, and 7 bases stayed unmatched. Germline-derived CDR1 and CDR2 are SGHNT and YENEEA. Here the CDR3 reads CASSLGPPGLSYNEQFF. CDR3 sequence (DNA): TGTGCCAGCAGCTTAGGGCCGCCGGGACTATCCTACAATGAGCAGTTCTTC.

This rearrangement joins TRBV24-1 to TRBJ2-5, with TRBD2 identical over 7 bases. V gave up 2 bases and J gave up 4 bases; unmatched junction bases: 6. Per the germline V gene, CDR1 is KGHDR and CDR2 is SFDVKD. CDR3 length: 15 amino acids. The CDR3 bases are TGTGCCACCAGTGATTCCCAGACTAGCAGAGAGACCCAGTACTTC. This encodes CATSDSQTSRETQYF.

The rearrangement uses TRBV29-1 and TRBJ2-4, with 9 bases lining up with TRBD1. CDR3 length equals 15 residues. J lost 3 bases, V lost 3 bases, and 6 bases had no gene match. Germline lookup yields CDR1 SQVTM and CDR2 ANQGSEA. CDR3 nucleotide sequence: TGCAGCGTTGAGCTGGGACAGGGTGGCAAAAACATTCAGTACTTC. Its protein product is CSVELGQGGKNIQYF.

CDR3 nucleotide sequence: TGTGCCAGTAGTTCCGCCACAGGGGCGCCCGGCACAGATACGCAGTATTTT. It encodes CASSSATGAPGTDTQYF. This rearrangement joins TRBV19 to TRBJ2-3; 7 nucleotides match TRBD1. Germline V gene data show CDR1 as LNHDA and CDR2 as SQIVND (reference sequence). The trim removed 5 bases at V and 1 base at J, leaving 12 bases unmatched. The CDR3 sequence is 17 residues long. The full variable domain, its missing parts supplied by reference TRBV19 and TRBJ2-3, is DGGITQSPKYLFRKEGQNVTLSCEQNLNHDAMYWYRQDPGQGLRLIYYSQIVNDFQKGDIAEGYSVSREKKESFPLTVTSAQKNPTAFYLCASSSATGAPGTDTQYFGPGTRLTVL.

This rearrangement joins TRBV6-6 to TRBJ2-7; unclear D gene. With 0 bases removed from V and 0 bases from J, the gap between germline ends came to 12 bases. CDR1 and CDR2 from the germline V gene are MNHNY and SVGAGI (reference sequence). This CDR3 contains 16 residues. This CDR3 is CASSYSNQENSYEQYF. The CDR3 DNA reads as TGTGCCAGCAGTTACTCGAATCAGGAGAACTCCTACGAGCAGTACTTC.

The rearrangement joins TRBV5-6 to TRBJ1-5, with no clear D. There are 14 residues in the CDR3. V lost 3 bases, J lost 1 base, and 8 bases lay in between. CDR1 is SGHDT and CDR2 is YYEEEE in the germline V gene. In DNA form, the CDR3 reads TGTGCCAGCAGCTGGACGGGGAGCAATCAGCCCCAGCATTTT. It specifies CASSWTGSNQPQHF.

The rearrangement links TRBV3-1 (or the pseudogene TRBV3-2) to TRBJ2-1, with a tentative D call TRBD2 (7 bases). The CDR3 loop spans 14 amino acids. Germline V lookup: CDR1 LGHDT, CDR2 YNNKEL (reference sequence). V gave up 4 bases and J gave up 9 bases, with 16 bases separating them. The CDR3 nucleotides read TGTGCCAGCAGCCCTTGGGGAGGGGGAGGTGAGCAGTTCTTC. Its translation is CASSPWGGGGEQFF.

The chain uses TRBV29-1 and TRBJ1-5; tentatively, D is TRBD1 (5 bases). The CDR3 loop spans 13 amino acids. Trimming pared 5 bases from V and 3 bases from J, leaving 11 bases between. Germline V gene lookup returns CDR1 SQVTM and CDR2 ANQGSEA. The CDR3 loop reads CSVLWGNNQPQHF. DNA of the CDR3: TGCAGCGTTCTATGGGGGAACAATCAGCCCCAGCATTTT. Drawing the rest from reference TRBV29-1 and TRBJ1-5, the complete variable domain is SAVISQKPSRDICQRGTSLTIQCQVDSQVTMMFWYRQQPGQSLTLIATANQGSEATYESGFVIDKFPISRPNLTFSTLTVSNMSPEDSSIYLCSVLWGNNQPQHFGDGTRLSIL.

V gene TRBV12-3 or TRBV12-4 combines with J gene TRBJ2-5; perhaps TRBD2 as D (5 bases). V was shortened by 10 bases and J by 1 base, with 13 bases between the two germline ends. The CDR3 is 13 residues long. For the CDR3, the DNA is TGTGCCATCCGGGGTAGAGCCCAAGAGACCCAGTACTTC. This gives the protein CAIRGRAQETQYF.

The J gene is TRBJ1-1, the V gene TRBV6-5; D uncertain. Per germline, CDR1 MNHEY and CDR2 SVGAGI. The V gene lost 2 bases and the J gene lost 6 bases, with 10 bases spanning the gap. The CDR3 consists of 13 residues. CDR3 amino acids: CASSYEGRAEAFF. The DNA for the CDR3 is TGTGCCAGCAGTTACGAAGGGCGGGCTGAAGCTTTCTTT.

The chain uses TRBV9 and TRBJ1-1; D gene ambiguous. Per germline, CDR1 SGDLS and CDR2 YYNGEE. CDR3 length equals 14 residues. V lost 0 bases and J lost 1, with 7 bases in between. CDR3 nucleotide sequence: TGTGCCAGCAGCGTAGCTGGCAGGAACACTGAAGCTTTCTTT. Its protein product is CASSVAGRNTEAFF.

CDR3 residues: CAIRPGQGSGNTIYF. For the CDR3, the DNA is TGTGCCATCAGACCGGGACAAGGCTCTGGAAACACCATATATTTT. The rearrangement joins TRBV10-3 to TRBJ1-3; TRBD1 is a possible D gene (6 bases). The CDR3 runs to 15 residues. Trimming took 6 bases from V and 0 from J, leaving 12 bases between them. In germline, CDR1 is ENHRY, CDR2 SYGVKD.

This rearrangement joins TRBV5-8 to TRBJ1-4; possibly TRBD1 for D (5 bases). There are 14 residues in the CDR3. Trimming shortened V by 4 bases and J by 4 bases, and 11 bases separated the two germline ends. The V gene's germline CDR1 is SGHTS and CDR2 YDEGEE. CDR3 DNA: TGTGCCAGCAGCAGAAGACAGAGTAATGAAAAACTGTTTTTT. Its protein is CASSRRQSNEKLFF.

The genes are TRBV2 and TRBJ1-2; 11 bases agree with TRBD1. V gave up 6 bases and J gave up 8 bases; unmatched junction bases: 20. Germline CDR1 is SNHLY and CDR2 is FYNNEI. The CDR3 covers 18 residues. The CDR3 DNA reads TGTGCCAGCAGAATTAACCCCCGGACAGGGGGCACTACCGTAGGCTACACCTTC. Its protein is CASRINPRTGGTTVGYTF.

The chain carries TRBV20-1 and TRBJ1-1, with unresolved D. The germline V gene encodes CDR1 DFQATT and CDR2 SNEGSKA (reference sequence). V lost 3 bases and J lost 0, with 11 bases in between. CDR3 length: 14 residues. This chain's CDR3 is CSASEGGLNTEAFF. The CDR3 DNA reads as TGCAGTGCTAGTGAAGGAGGTCTGAACACTGAAGCTTTCTTT.

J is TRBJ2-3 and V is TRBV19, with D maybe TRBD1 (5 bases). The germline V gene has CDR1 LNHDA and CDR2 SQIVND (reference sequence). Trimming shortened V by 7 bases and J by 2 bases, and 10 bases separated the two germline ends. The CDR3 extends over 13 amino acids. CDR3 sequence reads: CASKPRATDTQYF. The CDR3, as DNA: TGTGCCAGTAAGCCCAGGGCCACAGATACGCAGTATTTT.

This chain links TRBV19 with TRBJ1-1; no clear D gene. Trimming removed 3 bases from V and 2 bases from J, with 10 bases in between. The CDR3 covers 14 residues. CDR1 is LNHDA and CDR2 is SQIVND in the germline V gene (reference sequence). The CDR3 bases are TGTGCCAGTAGTATGCACGGGATCAACACTGAAGCTTTCTTT. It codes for CASSMHGINTEAFF.

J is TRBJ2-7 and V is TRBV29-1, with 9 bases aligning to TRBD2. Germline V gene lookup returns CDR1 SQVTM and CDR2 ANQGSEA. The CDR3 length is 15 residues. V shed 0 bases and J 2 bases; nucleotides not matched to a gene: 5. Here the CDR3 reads CSVEELAGAAYEQYF. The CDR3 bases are TGCAGCGTTGAAGAGTTAGCGGGAGCGGCCTACGAGCAGTACTTC.

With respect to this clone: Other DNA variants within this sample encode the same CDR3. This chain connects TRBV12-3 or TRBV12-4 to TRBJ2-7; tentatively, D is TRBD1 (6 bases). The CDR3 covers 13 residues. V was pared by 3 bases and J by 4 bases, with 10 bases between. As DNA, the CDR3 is TGTGCCAGCAGTTTCAGGGGCCGGTACGAGCAGTACTTC. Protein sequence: CASSFRGRYEQYF.

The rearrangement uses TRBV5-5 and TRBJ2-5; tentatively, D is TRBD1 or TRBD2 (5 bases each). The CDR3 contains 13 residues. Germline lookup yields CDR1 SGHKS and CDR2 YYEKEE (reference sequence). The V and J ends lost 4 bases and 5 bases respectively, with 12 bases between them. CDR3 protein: CASSPGDGETQYF. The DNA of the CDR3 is TGTGCCAGCAGCCCCGGGGACGGGGAGACCCAGTACTTC.

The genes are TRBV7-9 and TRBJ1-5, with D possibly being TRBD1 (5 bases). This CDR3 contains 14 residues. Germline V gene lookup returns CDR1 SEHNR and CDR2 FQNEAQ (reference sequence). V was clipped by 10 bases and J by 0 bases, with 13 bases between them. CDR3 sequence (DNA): TGTGCCACCCAGGGTTCGCATAGCAATCAGCCCCAGCATTTT. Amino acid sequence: CATQGSHSNQPQHF.

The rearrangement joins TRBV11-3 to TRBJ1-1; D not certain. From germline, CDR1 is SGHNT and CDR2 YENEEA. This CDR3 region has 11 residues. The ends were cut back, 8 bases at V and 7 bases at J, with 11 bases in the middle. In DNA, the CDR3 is TGTGCCAGCCTTAACTCCTATGAAGCTTTCTTT. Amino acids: CASLNSYEAFF.